What follows is one T cell receptor beta chain and its context. What it binds is not known. The junction and the germline gene differ at one end; a read error may be behind it. This CDR3 has 13 amino acids. Germline assignment: CDR1 SGHVS and CDR2 FNYEAQ. This table comes from immunoSEQ multiplex PCR, and its TCRdb copy is limited to in-frame clones, with some not included. The table has about 4,300 clones, around 88% seen once. This sample was included in a study of immune evolution from preneoplasia to lung adenocarcinoma. Study observations and caveats: Later-stage lesions appeared to have more T cells, more diversity, less clonality.

This rearrangement joins TRBV7-6 to TRBJ2-1; the match to TRBD2 covers 7 bases. This receptor was identified in a person aged 60-80 years with lung adenocarcinoma. The sample comprised FFPE lung adenocarcinoma in situ tissue. The CDR3: CASSWGGAGVRIF. The CDR3 DNA reads as TGTGCCAGCAGTTGGGGTGGGGCGGGAGTTCGGATCTTC.